Described below is a single TCR beta chain sequence and its context. The antigen is not known. This entry is derived from a study of shared clonotypes between healthy human individuals. Study-wide results and limits: Blood was the only sampled material, and tissue repertoires likely differ.

Study processing details: ImmunoSEQ output lacked quality scores and full-length reads, limiting matched filtering. Using immunoSEQ multiplex PCR, the repertoire was profiled, and TCRdb retains in-frame clones only, with some absent. The D gene and trimming were derived from the DNA, and the V and J assignments and clone size from that table. The profile covers hundreds of thousands of clones, with roughly four fifths appearing a single time and more than 10% taken by the ten largest. Recent vaccinations or acute infections were absent in the healthy HIV-negative adult donors. Each unsorted sample relied on around 100 million PBMCs as its source of genomic DNA. The germline V gene has CDR1 LGHNA and CDR2 YSLEER. The length of the CDR3 is 15 residues. Trimming cost V 2 bases and J 7 bases, with 15 bases left between them.

Sequenced material: PBMCs. V is TRBV4-3 and J is TRBJ2-1; tentatively, D is TRBD1 (6 bases). This receptor was taken from a woman in her thirties or forties in good health. Some clones in this sample may be carry-over from other donors' samples. The CDR3 reads CASSQYLQGPNEQFF. CDR3 bases: TGCGCCAGCAGCCAATATCTACAGGGCCCTAATGAGCAGTTCTTC.